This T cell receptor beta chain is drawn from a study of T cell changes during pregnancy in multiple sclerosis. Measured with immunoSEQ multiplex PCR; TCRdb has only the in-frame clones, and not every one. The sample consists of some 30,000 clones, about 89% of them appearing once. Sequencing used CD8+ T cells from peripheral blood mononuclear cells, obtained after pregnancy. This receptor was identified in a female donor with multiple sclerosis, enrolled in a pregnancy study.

CDR3 region: CASSPVAGGLDEQFF. For the CDR3, the DNA is TGTGCCAGCAGCCCGGTAGCGGGAGGGCTGGATGAGCAGTTCTTC. The genes are TRBV7-3 and TRBJ2-1, with 11 nucleotides matching TRBD2. The CDR3 has 15 amino acids. J was trimmed by 8 bases and V by 5 bases; bases with no gene match: 8. Germline V gene sequence: CDR1 SGHTA, CDR2 FQGTGA.